A single sample gave rise to the 4 T cell receptor beta chains below, sequenced in a study of blood T cell repertoires in COVID-19. Profiled with immunoSEQ multiplex PCR; TCRdb holds only in-frame clones, not every one. The sample lists some 200,000 clones; roughly 88% were seen once. The sample consisted of peripheral blood. These receptors all come from a man aged 45-65 years with active or convalescent COVID-19.

This clone was counted only a few times. The DNA of the CDR3 is TGTGCCAGCAGCCCACGACAGGGGGGTCCAGATACGCAGTATTTT. It specifies CASSPRQGGPDTQYF. This chain links TRBV9 with TRBJ2-3, with TRBD1 identical over 9 bases. The CDR3 covers 15 residues. Germline loops: CDR1 SGDLS, CDR2 YYNGEE. Trimming took 4 bases from V and 4 from J; bases not matched to a gene: 7.

This clone was recorded a few times. This rearrangement joins TRBV7-9 to TRBJ1-5; D unresolved. The CDR3 is 14 amino acids. Trimming removed 6 bases at V and 4 bases at J, with 13 bases between. Looked up from germline, CDR1 is SEHNR and CDR2 is FQNEAQ (reference sequence). The DNA of the CDR3 is TGTGCCAGCAGTTCTAGCACTGGAAATCAGCCCCAGCATTTT. Protein product: CASSSSTGNQPQHF.

V is TRBV13 and J is TRBJ1-5; unclear D gene. V was trimmed by 0 bases and J by 3 bases, leaving 9 bases between them. Germline CDR1 PRHDT, CDR2 FYEKMQ (reference sequence). CDR3 length: 15 residues. The CDR3 reads CASSLGTRFNQPQHF. In DNA, the CDR3 is TGTGCCAGCAGCTTAGGGACACGGTTCAATCAGCCCCAGCATTTT.

The rearrangement links TRBV28 to TRBJ2-5; 16 bases line up with TRBD2. The length of the CDR3 is 16 residues. The germline gives CDR1 MDHEN, CDR2 SYDVKM. Trimming at V came to 5 bases and at J to 2 bases, leaving 2 bases not matched to a gene. The DNA for the CDR3 is TGTGCCAGCAGTCCGGGACTAGCGGGAGGGCAAGAGACCCAGTACTTC. Translating it yields CASSPGLAGGQETQYF.